This T cell receptor beta chain was identified during a study of CD8+ T cells in alopecia areata. Study overall: Treated individuals took tofacitinib by mouth, 5 to 10 mg twice daily. Percent of scalp involved defined treated patients' severity scores.

With respect to this clone: The antigen is undetermined.

The V end lost 7 bases, the J end lost 3 bases, and 16 bases lay between the germline ends. Germline lookup yields CDR1 MGHDK and CDR2 SYGVNS. The CDR3 totals 14 residues. Whole-study results and caveats: With patients, TCR sharing proved less clear than in mice, a difference possibly related to HLA. A large proportion of expanded lesional clones were detected persisting in scalp and blood during tofacitinib.

Treatment denoted: oral pan-JAK inhibitor, 5-10 mg twice daily. Following RNA extraction, reverse transcription yielded cDNA that acted as the sequencing template. Clones were sequenced by immunoSEQ multiplex PCR, and TCRdb holds only the in-frame ones, with some missing. Of 150,000 to 200,000 clones in the sample, roughly 66% were seen once. The sequence was collected from a human donor with alopecia areata. V is TRBV25-1 and J is TRBJ2-7; D is uncertain. The sample was CD4+ T cells sorted from blood, taken at week 24, from a patient treated with tofacitinib. CDR3 in DNA: TGTGCCAGCACCCCCCCTTTCAGCATCTACGAGCAGTACTTC. It is translated as CASTPPFSIYEQYF.